This passage covers 9 T cell receptor beta chains from one sample sequenced in a study of blood T cells in healthy people across ages. The authors ran a second PCR of roughly 6 to 11 cycles using a sample-barcoded 5' primer and a J-beta primer mix. TCRdb re-derived calls from the 5' RACE reads in MiXCR, one entry per CDR3 protein. Of roughly 680,000 distinct CDR3 sequences detected, over 40% appear once; the ten largest clones hold roughly 13%. The sequencing input was blood. Receptor source: a woman older than 75 in good health.

On this clonotype itself: The germline gene is not matched at one end of the junction; a read error may be the cause. This chain links TRBV15 with TRBJ2-7, with D perhaps assigned TRBD1 or TRBD2 (5 bases each). The assigned J gene may be wrong: the sequence end matches TRBJ2-5 better. Germline lookup yields CDR1 LNHNV and CDR2 YYDKDF (reference sequence). The CDR3 sequence is 15 residues long. The CDR3 DNA follows: TGTGCCACCAACAGAGATCAGGGACCTGAAGAGACCCAGTACTTC. Its translation: CATNRDQGPEETQYF.

In regard to this clonotype: A much larger clone lies one base from this, so it may be a read error. The chain combines TRBV7-9 with TRBJ2-5, with unresolved D. The CDR3 length is 15 residues. Per the germline V gene, CDR1 is SEHNR and CDR2 is FQNEAQ (reference sequence). V lost 2 bases and J lost 7, with 17 bases in between. CDR3 amino acids: CASSLWALALGTQYF. The CDR3 bases are TGTGCCAGCAGCTTATGGGCTCTGGCCCTTGGGACCCAGTACTTC. Looking up the rest from reference TRBV7-9 and TRBJ2-5 gives the full variable domain: DTGVSQNPRHKITKRGQNVTFRCDPISEHNRLYWYRQTLGQGPEFLTYFQNEAQLEKSRLLSDRFSAERPKGSFSTLEIQRTEQGDSAMYLCASSLWALALGTQYFGPGTRLLVL.

This clonotype has more than one count but fewer than ten. The chain couples TRBV20-1 to TRBJ2-3; 10 bases are shared with TRBD2. CDR3 length: 14 residues. Germline V gives CDR1 DFQATT, CDR2 SNEGSKA (reference sequence). Trimming cost V 6 bases and J 4 bases; bases outside gene matches: 7. The CDR3 nucleotides read TGCAGTGCAAACAAGCGGGGGGGAGCAGATACGCAGTATTTT. Protein product: CSANKRGGADTQYF.

The genes are TRBV30 and TRBJ1-2; D ambiguous. In germline, CDR1 is GTSNPN, CDR2 SVGIG (reference sequence). The germline V and J ends were trimmed by 5 bases and 5 bases, with 12 bases remaining between them. The CDR3 length is 12 residues. In nucleotides, the CDR3 is TGTGCCTGGGGGAATTCCGGGTATGGCTACACCTTC. Amino acids: CAWGNSGYGYTF.

This clonotype was observed a few times. This chain joins TRBV5-1 and TRBJ2-6, with D hard to call. CDR3 length: 17 residues. Germline V gene data show CDR1 as SGHRS and CDR2 as YFSETQ. The V end was cut by 1 base, the J end by 0 bases, with 11 bases between. CDR3 region: CASSLWTPFSGANVLTF. The CDR3 DNA sequence: TGCGCCAGCAGCTTGTGGACGCCGTTCTCTGGGGCCAACGTCCTGACTTTC.

Notes on this clonotype: One junction end disagrees with the germline gene, perhaps due to a read error. This chain joins TRBV7-2 and TRBJ2-4; the D gene is possibly TRBD1 (7 bases). The germline V gene has CDR1 SGHTA and CDR2 FQGNSA. The CDR3 totals 17 residues. DNA of the CDR3: TGTGCCAGCGGCTTAGATGGGGGGACAGTAGCCAAAAACATTCAGTACTTC. This translates into CASGLDGGTVAKNIQYF.

The rearrangement joins TRBV7-9 to TRBJ1-1, with D perhaps matching TRBD1 (6 bases). Germline V CDR1 and CDR2: SEHNR, FQNEAQ (reference sequence). V dropped 7 bases and J dropped 3 bases, with 9 bases sitting between them. This CDR3 comprises 12 residues. The CDR3 DNA reads as TGTGCCAGCAACAGGGCGGACACTGAAGCTTTCTTT. It specifies CASNRADTEAFF.

The J gene is TRBJ1-5, the V gene TRBV7-2, with a possible D match to TRBD1 (5 bases). This CDR3 contains 16 residues. The V and J ends lost 2 bases and 0 bases respectively, with 11 bases between them. Looked up from germline, CDR1 is SGHTA and CDR2 is FQGNSA. CDR3 loop: CASSLRRGISNQPQHF. CDR3 coding DNA: TGTGCCAGCAGCTTAAGGCGGGGGATTAGCAATCAGCCCCAGCATTTT.

There are many counts of this clonotype. The V and J genes are TRBV29-1 and TRBJ2-1, with TRBD2 identical over 7 bases. The CDR3 totals 17 residues. CDR1 is SQVTM, CDR2 ANQGSEA, per germline. V was clipped by 3 bases and J by 7 bases; unmatched bases: 18. This CDR3 is CSVERETGPARRNEQFF. Here the CDR3 DNA reads TGCAGCGTTGAGCGGGAGACGGGTCCCGCCAGGAGAAATGAGCAGTTCTTC.